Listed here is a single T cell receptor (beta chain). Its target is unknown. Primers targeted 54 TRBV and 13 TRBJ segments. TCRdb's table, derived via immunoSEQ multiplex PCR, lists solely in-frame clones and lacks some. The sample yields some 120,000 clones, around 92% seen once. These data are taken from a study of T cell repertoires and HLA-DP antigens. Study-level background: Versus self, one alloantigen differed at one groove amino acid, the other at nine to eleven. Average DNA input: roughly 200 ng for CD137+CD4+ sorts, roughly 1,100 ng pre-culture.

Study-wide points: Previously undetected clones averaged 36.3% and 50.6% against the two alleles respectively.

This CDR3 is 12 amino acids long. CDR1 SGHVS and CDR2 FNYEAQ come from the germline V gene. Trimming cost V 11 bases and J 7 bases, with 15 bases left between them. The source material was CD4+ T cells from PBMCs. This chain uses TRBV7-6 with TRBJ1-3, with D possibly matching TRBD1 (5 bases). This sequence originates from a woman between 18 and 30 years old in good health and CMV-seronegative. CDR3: CAAAGIGNTIYF. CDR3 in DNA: TGTGCCGCGGCAGGGATTGGGAACACCATATATTTT.